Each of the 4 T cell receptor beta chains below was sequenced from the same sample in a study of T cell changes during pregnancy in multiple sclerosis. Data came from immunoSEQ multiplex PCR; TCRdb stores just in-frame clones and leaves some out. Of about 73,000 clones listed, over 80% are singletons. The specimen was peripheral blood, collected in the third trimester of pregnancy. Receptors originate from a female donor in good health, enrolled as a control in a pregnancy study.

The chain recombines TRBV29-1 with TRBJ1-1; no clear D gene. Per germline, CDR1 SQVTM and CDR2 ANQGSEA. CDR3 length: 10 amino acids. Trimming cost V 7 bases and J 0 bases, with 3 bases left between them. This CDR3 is CSGVNTEAFF. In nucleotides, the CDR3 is TGCAGCGGCGTGAACACTGAAGCTTTCTTT.

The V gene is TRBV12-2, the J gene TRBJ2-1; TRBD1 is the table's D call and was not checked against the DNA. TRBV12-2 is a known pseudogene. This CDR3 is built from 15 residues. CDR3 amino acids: CASRHDNSSYNEQFF. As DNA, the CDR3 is TGTGCAAGTCGCCACGACAACAGCTCCTACAATGAGCAGTTCTTC.

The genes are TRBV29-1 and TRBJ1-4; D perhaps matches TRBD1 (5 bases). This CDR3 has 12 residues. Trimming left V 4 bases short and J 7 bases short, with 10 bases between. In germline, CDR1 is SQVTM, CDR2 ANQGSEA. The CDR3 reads CSVGGGSEKLFF. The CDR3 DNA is TGCAGCGTTGGGGGGGGATCTGAAAAACTGTTTTTT.

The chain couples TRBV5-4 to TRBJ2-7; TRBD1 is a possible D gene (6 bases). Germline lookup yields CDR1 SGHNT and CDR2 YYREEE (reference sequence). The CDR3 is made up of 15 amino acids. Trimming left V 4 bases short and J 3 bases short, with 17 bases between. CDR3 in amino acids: CASSQDDRSLYEQYF. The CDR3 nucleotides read TGTGCCAGCAGCCAAGACGACAGGTCTCTCTACGAGCAGTACTTC.